The 28 T cell receptor beta chains presented below share a single source sample, sequenced in a study of Ad26.COV2.S vaccination and SARS-CoV-2 variants. Assay: immunoSEQ multiplex PCR; the TCRdb copy retains only in-frame clones and omits some. The table has more than 85,000 clones, 80% seen once. This material consisted of peripheral blood, taken after recovery from COVID-19. The receptors here all came from a human donor who had recovered from COVID-19.

This chain uses TRBV23-1 with TRBJ2-7, with a tentative D call TRBD1 (5 bases). TRBV23-1 is an ORF; its function is uncertain. Trimming removed 3 bases at V and 9 bases at J, with 12 bases between. This CDR3 is 12 amino acids long. The CDR3 DNA sequence: TGCGCCAGCAGTCACCGCCAGGGCCCGCAGTACTTC. Protein sequence: CASSHRQGPQYF.

The chain has TRBV6-5 and TRBJ2-7, with 8 bases aligning to TRBD1. Germline trimming cut 6 bases from V and 4 bases from J; bases unmatched to any gene: 5. The CDR3 extends over 13 amino acids. Germline V lookup: CDR1 MNHEY, CDR2 SVGAGI. The CDR3 bases are TGTGCCAGCAGGGGACAGGAGAAATACGAGCAGTACTTC. Translation gives CASRGQEKYEQYF.

This clone showed up just a few times. The chain joins TRBV6-6 to TRBJ1-1; 10 bases line up with TRBD1. The V and J ends lost 6 bases and 11 bases, in that order; junction bases with no gene match: 12. This CDR3 contains 14 residues. Germline CDR1 reads MNHNY; CDR2 reads SVGAGI (reference sequence). Here the CDR3 reads CASSPGQGLNEAFF. CDR3 in DNA: TGTGCCAGCAGCCCGGGACAGGGGTTAAATGAGGCTTTCTTT.

The V call is TRBV4-1, the J call TRBJ2-7; 11 bases align to TRBD2. Germline CDR1 reads MGHRA; CDR2 reads YSYEKL. V lost 5 bases and J lost 2; bases outside the gene matches: 5. The CDR3 consists of 15 residues. The CDR3 nucleotides read TGCGCCAGCAGCTTTCTAGCGGGGGGCGCCTACGAGCAGTACTTC. Its translation is CASSFLAGGAYEQYF.

The CDR3 protein is CASRTALDSGNTIYF. Here the CDR3 DNA reads TGTGCCAGCAGGACTGCATTGGACTCTGGAAACACCATATATTTT. This chain uses TRBV6-5 with TRBJ1-3; no clear D gene. V shed 6 bases and J shed 0 bases, with 12 bases lying between them. Germline V CDR1 and CDR2: MNHEY, SVGAGI. The CDR3 contains 15 residues.

The rearrangement links TRBV7-7 to TRBJ2-7, with D hard to call. The CDR3 sequence is 14 residues long. Germline-derived CDR1 and CDR2 are SSHAT and FNYEAQ (reference sequence). With 5 bases removed from V and 0 bases from J, the gap between germline ends came to 11 bases. CDR3 coding DNA: TGTGCCAGCAGCCCCGGGCAAGCCTCCTACGAGCAGTACTTC. Its protein product is CASSPGQASYEQYF.

The chain combines TRBV30 with TRBJ1-3, with a possible D match to TRBD1 (5 bases). This CDR3 has 14 amino acids. The V and J ends lost 0 bases and 3 bases respectively, with 9 bases between them. CDR1 is GTSNPN, CDR2 SVGIG, per germline (reference sequence). CDR3 in amino acids: CAWSVQVLGNTIYF. DNA of the CDR3: TGTGCCTGGAGTGTACAGGTCCTTGGAAACACCATATATTTT.

The chain uses TRBV29-1 and TRBJ2-7, with unresolved D. CDR3 size: 14 residues. Trimming removed 2 bases from V and 3 bases from J, with 14 bases in between. Germline V lookup: CDR1 SQVTM, CDR2 ANQGSEA. CDR3 sequence: CSVETDYANYEQYF. The DNA for the CDR3 is TGCAGCGTTGAAACTGATTATGCCAACTACGAGCAGTACTTC.

This clone was seen a single time. V is TRBV6-4 and J is TRBJ2-1; TRBD1 matches at 8 bases. Trimming cost V 6 bases and J 10 bases; bases outside gene matches: 8. CDR3 length equals 13 residues. Germline V CDR1 and CDR2: MRHNA, SNTAGT. The CDR3, as DNA: TGTGCCAGCAGCGCGACAGGGGAAGGGGAGCAGTTCTTC. Amino acids: CASSATGEGEQFF.

The V call is TRBV5-1, the J call TRBJ2-3; TRBD2 agrees at 11 bases. The CDR3 runs 15 residues. CDR1 is SGHRS, CDR2 YFSETQ, per germline. V lost 4 bases to trimming and J lost 6 bases; unmatched junction nucleotides: 7. CDR3 DNA sequence: TGCGCCAGCAGCCTCGTAGCGGGGGGGCCGGATACGCAGTATTTT. This gives the protein CASSLVAGGPDTQYF.

The V and J genes are TRBV6-1 and TRBJ1-5; D is uncertain. The CDR3 has 15 amino acids. Deletions cut 0 bases from V and 4 bases from J, with 10 bases between. Germline CDR1 is MNHNS and CDR2 is SASEGT. CDR3 DNA sequence: TGTGCCAGCAGTGAAGCGGGCGGGCCGAATCAGCCCCAGCATTTT. Its translation: CASSEAGGPNQPQHF.

This clone is a singleton in its sample. The V call is TRBV6-5, the J call TRBJ1-2; TRBD1 matches 7 bases. The ends lost 6 bases at V and 6 bases at J; junction bases unmatched: 10. CDR1 and CDR2 (germline): MNHEY, SVGAGI. The CDR3 runs to 14 residues. CDR3 in amino acids: CASSAQGPGDGYTF. The DNA of the CDR3 is TGTGCCAGCAGCGCACAGGGGCCGGGGGATGGCTACACCTTC.

The gene calls are TRBV5-1 and TRBJ2-3, with a weak D call TRBD1 (5 bases). The V gene lost 0 bases and the J gene lost 3 bases, with 11 bases spanning the gap. Germline V gene sequence: CDR1 SGHRS, CDR2 YFSETQ. The CDR3 extends over 15 amino acids. This CDR3 is CASSLGQSVTDTQYF. Here the CDR3 DNA reads TGCGCCAGCAGCTTGGGACAGAGCGTGACAGATACGCAGTATTTT.

The chain has TRBV12-2 and TRBJ2-2; the table's D gene call, TRBD2, was not cross checked with the DNA. TRBV12-2 represents a pseudogene. This CDR3 has 16 residues. The CDR3 spells CASRLVGAGRTGELFF. The CDR3 DNA reads TGTGCAAGTCGCTTAGTAGGGGCCGGGAGGACCGGGGAGCTGTTTTTT.

The gene calls are TRBV6-1 and TRBJ2-7; no clear D gene. CDR1 and CDR2 (germline): MNHNS, SASEGT. The V gene lost 2 bases and the J gene lost 6 bases, with 14 bases spanning the gap. CDR3 length: 14 residues. The CDR3 loop reads CASSERRSVGEQYF. DNA for the CDR3: TGTGCCAGCAGTGAACGGCGGAGCGTGGGCGAGCAGTACTTC.

J is TRBJ2-7 and V is TRBV9, with unresolved D. The germline V gene has CDR1 SGDLS and CDR2 YYNGEE. The length of the CDR3 is 12 residues. V was trimmed by 0 bases and J by 3 bases, leaving 4 bases between them. The CDR3 sequence is CASSVAGYEQYF. The CDR3 DNA reads TGTGCCAGCAGCGTAGCTGGCTACGAGCAGTACTTC.

The chain employs TRBV30 and TRBJ2-2; D possibly corresponds to TRBD1 (6 bases). Deletions cut 2 bases from V and 0 bases from J, with 7 bases between. CDR1 and CDR2 (germline): GTSNPN, SVGIG (reference sequence). This CDR3 has 14 amino acids. The CDR3 loop is CAWSRDTNTGELFF. The CDR3 bases are TGTGCCTGGAGTCGGGACACGAACACCGGGGAGCTGTTTTTT. Full variable domain (missing parts from reference TRBV30 and TRBJ2-2): SQTIHQWPATLVQPVGSPLSLECTVEGTSNPNLYWYRQAAGRGLQLLFYSVGIGQISSEVPQNLSASRPQDRQFILSSKKLLLSDSGFYLCAWSRDTNTGELFFGEGSRLTVL.

The chain combines TRBV19 with TRBJ2-2; TRBD1 aligns across 9 bases. The CDR3 runs 15 residues. Looked up from germline, CDR1 is LNHDA and CDR2 is SQIVND (reference sequence). Trimming at V came to 5 bases and at J to 5 bases, leaving 6 bases not matched to a gene. The CDR3 nucleotides read TGTGCCAGTAGTTGGACAGGGGTCTCGACCGGGGAGCTGTTTTTT. Translation gives CASSWTGVSTGELFF.

The chain has TRBV10-2 and TRBJ2-5; the D gene could be TRBD1 or TRBD2 (6 bases each). This CDR3 region has 15 residues. Germline loops: CDR1 WSHSY, CDR2 SAAADI. V gave up 6 bases and J gave up 3 bases, with 17 bases separating them. For the CDR3, the DNA is TGCGCCAGCAGGGGGGGCACTGGGGGCGAAGAGACCCAGTACTTC. Translation: CASRGGTGGEETQYF.

This chain links TRBV5-6 with TRBJ2-1; weak D call: TRBD2 (5 bases). Trimming took 1 base from V and 4 from J, leaving 9 bases between them. Germline V gene sequence: CDR1 SGHDT, CDR2 YYEEEE. The CDR3 has 14 residues. The CDR3 sequence: CASSLPGSYNEQFF. CDR3 bases: TGTGCCAGCAGCTTGCCGGGGTCGTACAATGAGCAGTTCTTC.

The genes are TRBV6-4 and TRBJ2-1; a weak D match, TRBD2 (5 bases). CDR3 length: 17 amino acids. V lost 3 bases, J lost 0 bases, and 15 bases lay in between. Germline CDR1 MRHNA, CDR2 SNTAGT. CDR3 nucleotide sequence: TGTGCCAGCAGTGATTTTAACGGGGATAGCTCCTACAATGAGCAGTTCTTC. The encoded protein is CASSDFNGDSSYNEQFF.

The chain recombines TRBV19 with TRBJ1-2; the match to TRBD1 covers 7 bases. The CDR3 covers 14 residues. Germline CDR1 reads LNHDA; CDR2 reads SQIVND (reference sequence). J lost 6 bases, V lost 3 bases, and 7 bases had no gene match. The CDR3 loop reads CASSIDREFNGYTF. The DNA for the CDR3 is TGTGCCAGTAGTATCGACAGGGAATTTAATGGCTACACCTTC.

The CDR3: CASSESQGGTDTQYF. CDR3 in DNA: TGTGCCAGCAGTGAAAGCCAGGGCGGCACAGATACGCAGTATTTT. The chain is built from TRBV6-1 and TRBJ2-3; D might be TRBD1 (5 bases). V lost 2 bases, J lost 1 base, and 10 bases lay in between. The germline V gene has CDR1 MNHNS and CDR2 SASEGT. The CDR3 covers 15 residues.

The chain uses TRBV5-1 and TRBJ1-2, with no clear D. The V gene's germline CDR1 is SGHRS and CDR2 YFSETQ. Trimming left V 2 bases short and J 4 bases short, with 12 bases between. CDR3 length equals 14 residues. The CDR3 DNA follows: TGCGCCAGCAGCTTATCCTTGGACGGCTATGGCTACACCTTC. Protein: CASSLSLDGYGYTF.

The genes are TRBV6-5 and TRBJ2-3, with 8 positions matching TRBD2. The CDR3 contains 14 residues. The germline CDR1 and CDR2 sequences are MNHEY and SVGAGI. V was clipped by 6 bases and J by 5 bases; unmatched bases: 7. The chain's CDR3 is CASRVAGLVDTQYF. The CDR3 coding sequence is TGTGCCAGCAGGGTAGCGGGGTTGGTAGATACGCAGTATTTT.

The V and J genes are TRBV2 and TRBJ2-7; no definite D call. This CDR3 is built from 14 residues. Trimming removed 6 bases at V and 0 bases at J, with 12 bases between. CDR1 and CDR2 (germline): SNHLY, FYNNEI. The CDR3 nucleotides read TGTGCCAGCAGCCAGAGCTGGAGCTCCTACGAGCAGTACTTC. This gives the protein CASSQSWSSYEQYF.

This rearrangement joins TRBV7-9 to TRBJ1-2, with TRBD1 identical over 10 bases. This CDR3 has 15 amino acids. Germline values: CDR1 SEHNR, CDR2 FQNEAQ (reference sequence). The junction had 7 bases not matched to a gene; V was cut back by 2 bases and J by 7 bases. CDR3 bases: TGTGCCAGCAGCTTATTTGTCCGGGACAGGGGTGGCTACACCTTC. It encodes CASSLFVRDRGGYTF.

The CDR3 sequence: CASSLGTDVGYF. DNA of the CDR3: TGTGCCAGCAGTTTAGGGACGGACGTCGGGTATTTT. The rearrangement uses TRBV12-3 or TRBV12-4 and TRBJ1-3; D is ambiguous. The length of the CDR3 is 12 residues. V was shortened by 1 base and J by 16 bases, with 14 bases between the two germline ends.